This T cell receptor beta chain emerged from a study of T cells in Graves' hyperthyroidism and ophthalmopathy. General observations from the study: Ophthalmopathy cases were set apart from stable hyperthyroidism by a 13 V-J model.

This clonotype was observed a few times. Its antigen is not known. Amplification targeted TCR beta CDR3 regions from RNA transcripts. The study used the HTBI primer set for a first-round RT-PCR of the TCR CDR3. In TCRdb, the multiplex PCR reads were re-called with MiXCR into one record per CDR3 protein. The data show about 380,000 distinct CDR3 sequences, less than 20% seen once. The material sequenced was blood. The receptor's source is a man aged 18 to 30 with Graves' ophthalmopathy.

The CDR3 bases are TGTGCCAGCAGCCCCTACAGGCTGGGTAATGAAAAACTGTTTTTT. This encodes CASSPYRLGNEKLFF. The chain is built from TRBV7-8 and TRBJ1-4, with a tentative D call TRBD1 (5 bases). The CDR3 has 15 residues. Trimming stripped 5 bases from V and 4 bases from J, with 14 bases between. CDR1 SGHVS and CDR2 FQNEAQ come from the germline V gene.